The 27 T cell receptor beta chains presented below share a single source sample, sequenced in a study of cytomegalovirus exposure and HLA in healthy donors. PCR used 60 Vbeta primers and 13 Jbeta primers. The table came from immunoSEQ multiplex PCR; TCRdb's copy has only in-frame clones and leaves some out. Of 160,000 or so clones in the sample, around three quarters are singletons; the top ten hold around 6%. The sequenced sample consisted of PBMCs. Receptors originate from a man between 35 and 55 years old in good health and CMV-seronegative.

Sample share makes this clone medium-sized (0.01 to 0.1%). The chain is built from TRBV6-1 and TRBJ2-2; D gene uncertain. Between the trimmed V and J ends, which lost 8 bases and 4 bases, there was a span of 11 bases. This CDR3 spans 13 amino acids. Per germline, CDR1 MNHNS and CDR2 SASEGT. In DNA form, the CDR3 reads TGTGCCAGCCCCGCGACACCCACCGGGGAGCTGTTTTTT. Translated: CASPATPTGELFF.

V gene TRBV6-1 combines with J gene TRBJ2-7; D may be TRBD1 (6 bases). The CDR3 contains 15 residues. CDR1 is MNHNS and CDR2 is SASEGT in the germline V gene. The V and J ends lost 6 bases and 4 bases respectively, with 19 bases between them. Here the CDR3 reads CASRTPGGGGYEQYF. The CDR3 DNA reads TGTGCCAGCAGGACCCCTGGGGGCGGTGGGTACGAGCAGTACTTC.

J is TRBJ1-2 and V is TRBV19; D remains ambiguous. Trimming removed 6 bases at V and 4 bases at J, with 15 bases between. Germline V CDR1 and CDR2: LNHDA, SQIVND (reference sequence). This CDR3 has 14 amino acids. The CDR3: CASSTVAGSYGYTF. The CDR3 DNA follows: TGTGCCAGTAGCACCGTGGCGGGCAGCTATGGCTACACCTTC.

V usage is TRBV6-5 and J usage is TRBJ1-1, with a tentative D call TRBD1 (5 bases). Trimming left V 5 bases short and J 1 base short, with 14 bases between. The length of the CDR3 is 15 residues. CDR1 is MNHEY, CDR2 SVGAGI, per germline. The CDR3 nucleotides are TGTGCCAGCAGTACGGATGACAGACGGAACACTGAAGCTTTCTTT. It encodes CASSTDDRRNTEAFF.

The J gene is TRBJ2-2, the V gene TRBV27; the match to TRBD2 covers 11 bases. The CDR3 contains 17 residues. Germline assignment: CDR1 MNHEY and CDR2 SMNVEV (reference sequence). Losses at the gene ends were 5 bases for V and 2 bases for J; bases not matched to a gene: 7. CDR3 DNA sequence: TGTGCCAGCAGTCTCACTAGCGGGGGAGAAAACACCGGGGAGCTGTTTTTT. Translated, it gives CASSLTSGGENTGELFF.

This chain uses TRBV7-3 with TRBJ2-7; 9 bases agree with TRBD2. In germline, CDR1 is SGHTA, CDR2 FQGTGA. The ends lost 3 bases at V and 7 bases at J; junction bases unmatched: 4. This CDR3 has 13 residues. The CDR3 sequence: CASSLASGEEQYF. The CDR3 DNA reads as TGTGCCAGCAGCTTGGCTAGCGGGGAGGAGCAGTACTTC. Looking up the rest from reference TRBV7-3 and TRBJ2-7 gives the full variable domain: GAGVSQTPSNKVTEKGKYVELRCDPISGHTALYWYRQSLGQGPEFLIYFQGTGAADDSGLPNDRFFAVRPEGSVSTLKIQRTERGDSAVYLCASSLASGEEQYFGPGTRLTVT.

The chain is built from TRBV30 and TRBJ1-5, with D unresolved. Deletions cut 3 bases from V and 5 bases from J, with 8 bases between. CDR1 is GTSNPN and CDR2 is SVGIG in the germline V gene (reference sequence). CDR3 size: 12 residues. In nucleotides, the CDR3 is TGTGCCTGGAGCAAGCCTCATCAGCCCCAGCATTTT. This codes for CAWSKPHQPQHF. The full variable domain, with the rest looked up from reference TRBV30 and TRBJ1-5, is SQTIHQWPATLVQPVGSPLSLECTVEGTSNPNLYWYRQAAGRGLQLLFYSVGIGQISSEVPQNLSASRPQDRQFILSSKKLLLSDSGFYLCAWSKPHQPQHFGDGTRLSIL.

CDR3 nucleotide sequence: TGTGCCAGCAGCTTGGTTCGCAGTGAAGCTTTCTTT. It translates to CASSLVRSEAFF. The chain couples TRBV5-5 to TRBJ1-1; D is undetermined. The V gene lost 0 bases and the J gene lost 7 bases, with 7 bases spanning the gap. The germline gives CDR1 SGHKS, CDR2 YYEKEE (reference sequence). The CDR3 has 12 residues. The entire variable domain, with the rest obtained from reference TRBV5-5 and TRBJ1-1, is as follows: DAGVTQSPTHLIKTRGQQVTLRCSPISGHKSVSWYQQVLGQGPQFIFQYYEKEERGRGNFPDRFSARQFPNYSSELNVNALLLGDSALYLCASSLVRSEAFFGQGTRLTVV.

The V and J genes are TRBV11-2 and TRBJ1-1; no clear D. This CDR3 has 13 residues. CDR1 and CDR2 (germline): SGHAT, FQNNGV. The germline V and J ends were trimmed by 1 base and 3 bases, with 6 bases remaining between them. In DNA form, the CDR3 reads TGTGCCAGCAGCTTAGTACGGTACACTGAAGCTTTCTTT. Protein sequence: CASSLVRYTEAFF.

This rearrangement joins TRBV7-9 to TRBJ1-1; 7 nucleotides line up with TRBD1. Germline V CDR1 and CDR2: SEHNR, FQNEAQ (reference sequence). This CDR3 has 15 amino acids. The trim removed 6 bases at V and 0 bases at J, leaving 7 bases unmatched. As DNA, the CDR3 is TGTGCCAGCAGGAGACAGGGTGAGATGAACACTGAAGCTTTCTTT. It encodes CASRRQGEMNTEAFF.

The chain combines TRBV6-7 with TRBJ2-5, with D possibly matching TRBD1 (5 bases). TRBV6-7 is flagged as an ORF with uncertain function. This CDR3 comprises 14 residues. Trimming took 7 bases from V and 0 from J, leaving 12 bases between them. The CDR3, as DNA: TGTGCCAGCAAACCGAGACAGTACCAAGAGACCCAGTACTTC. It codes for CASKPRQYQETQYF.

This clone was found a few times. J is TRBJ2-5 and V is TRBV9, with D perhaps TRBD2 (6 bases). The CDR3 loop spans 15 amino acids. CDR1 and CDR2 from the germline V gene are SGDLS and YYNGEE. The V end lost 1 base, the J end lost 4 bases, and 14 bases lay between the germline ends. The chain's CDR3 is CASSVWGERAETQYF. Here the CDR3 DNA reads TGTGCCAGCAGCGTATGGGGGGAGAGAGCAGAGACCCAGTACTTC.

The V gene is TRBV7-8, the J gene TRBJ1-1, with D possibly being TRBD1 (6 bases). There are 14 residues in the CDR3. Germline CDR1 SGHVS, CDR2 FQNEAQ. Trimming took off 1 base at V and 7 bases at J, with 13 bases between the two ends. The chain's CDR3 is CASSLEEGHGEAFF. DNA for the CDR3: TGTGCCAGCAGCTTAGAAGAGGGACATGGTGAAGCTTTCTTT.

This chain links TRBV6-5 with TRBJ2-5, with TRBD2 matching 8 bases. V lost 3 bases and J lost 2; bases outside the gene matches: 5. This CDR3 has 15 amino acids. The V gene's germline CDR1 is MNHEY and CDR2 SVGAGI. In DNA form, the CDR3 reads TGTGCCAGCAGTTATAACGGGAGGGGGCAAGAGACCCAGTACTTC. Translated, it gives CASSYNGRGQETQYF.

Here the CDR3 DNA reads TGTGCCAGCAGTTTATGGCTAGCGGAGACCCAGTACTTC. Protein sequence: CASSLWLAETQYF. This chain links TRBV27 with TRBJ2-5; maybe TRBD2 (6 bases). The CDR3 has 13 amino acids. V was cut by 1 base and J by 5 bases, with 8 bases left in between. From germline, CDR1 is MNHEY and CDR2 SMNVEV (reference sequence).

CDR3 region: CASSLAGGSGNTIYF. The CDR3 bases are TGTGCCAGCAGCTTAGCAGGGGGCTCTGGAAACACCATATATTTT. V and J are TRBV7-2 and TRBJ1-3; tentative D call: TRBD1 (6 bases). Trimming removed 0 bases from V and 0 bases from J, with 6 bases in between. Germline CDR1 is SGHTA and CDR2 is FQGNSA. The CDR3 sequence is 15 residues long. Filled out from reference TRBV7-2 and TRBJ1-3, the complete variable domain reads GAGVSQSPSNKVTEKGKDVELRCDPISGHTALYWYRQSLGQGLEFLIYFQGNSAPDKSGLPSDRFSAERTGGSVSTLTIQRTQQEDSAVYLCASSLAGGSGNTIYFGEGSWLTVV.

The chain combines TRBV7-2 with TRBJ1-1; D gene ambiguous. The germline CDR1 and CDR2 sequences are SGHTA and FQGNSA. This CDR3 spans 11 amino acids. The V end lost 6 bases, the J end lost 4 bases, and 6 bases lay between the germline ends. The chain's CDR3 is CASRESTEAFF. DNA for the CDR3: TGTGCCAGCAGAGAGAGCACTGAAGCTTTCTTT. The full variable domain, rest sourced from reference TRBV7-2 and TRBJ1-1, is GAGVSQSPSNKVTEKGKDVELRCDPISGHTALYWYRQSLGQGLEFLIYFQGNSAPDKSGLPSDRFSAERTGGSVSTLTIQRTQQEDSAVYLCASRESTEAFFGQGTRLTVV.

V usage is TRBV5-1 and J usage is TRBJ2-1; TRBD1 is a possible D gene (6 bases). V was clipped by 2 bases and J by 4 bases, with 10 bases between them. Germline loops: CDR1 SGHRS, CDR2 YFSETQ. This CDR3 spans 14 amino acids. In DNA, the CDR3 is TGCGCCAGCAGCTTACAGGGCCCGTACAATGAGCAGTTCTTC. Translating it yields CASSLQGPYNEQFF.

The chain joins TRBV27 to TRBJ2-5; D gene uncertain. The J call may not be correct, given that the DNA end is closer to TRBJ2-7. This CDR3 comprises 12 residues. Germline V gene data show CDR1 as MNHEY and CDR2 as SMNVEV (reference sequence). The CDR3 loop reads CASSPPLYEQYF. CDR3 DNA sequence: TGTGCCAGCAGTCCCCCCCTCTACGAGCAGTACTTC.

This chain uses TRBV12-5 with TRBJ2-2, with 8 positions matching TRBD1. The CDR3 extends over 15 amino acids. Trimming cost V 4 bases and J 3 bases; bases outside gene matches: 4. Germline V CDR1 and CDR2: LGHNT, FRNRAP. The CDR3: CASGWPGQDTGELFF. The DNA of the CDR3 is TGTGCTAGTGGTTGGCCGGGACAGGACACCGGGGAGCTGTTTTTT.

CDR3 nucleotide sequence: TGTGCCAGCTCACCTTACACCACAGGGGGCTACGAGCAGTACTTC. Translated: CASSPYTTGGYEQYF. This chain joins TRBV18 and TRBJ2-7; 8 bases line up with TRBD1. V shed 3 bases, J shed 3 bases, and the junction held 7 bases outside the gene matches. Germline values: CDR1 KGHSH, CDR2 LQKENI. The CDR3 has 15 residues.

The chain recombines TRBV5-1 with TRBJ2-7; D may be TRBD2 (6 bases). The germline gives CDR1 SGHRS, CDR2 YFSETQ. Trimming stripped 2 bases from V and 2 bases from J, with 14 bases between. CDR3 length equals 15 residues. CDR3 sequence (DNA): TGCGCCAGCAGCTTTGGGGGGACTCAGACCTACGAGCAGTACTTC. Its translation is CASSFGGTQTYEQYF.

The genes are TRBV5-6 and TRBJ2-5; weak D call: TRBD1 (5 bases). Germline assignment: CDR1 SGHDT and CDR2 YYEEEE. Trimming removed 2 bases from V and 7 bases from J, with 12 bases in between. CDR3 length: 13 amino acids. The CDR3 DNA reads as TGTGCCAGCAGCTTAGTTAGGGGTAGGACCCAGTACTTC. Protein: CASSLVRGRTQYF.

This clone was counted a few times. The J gene is TRBJ1-3, the V gene TRBV21-1. TRBV21-1 is a pseudogene. This CDR3 contains 15 residues. The CDR3 region has the DNA TGTGCCAGCAGTCCTGACTGCCGCCCTGGAAACACCATATATTTT. Translation: CASSPDCRPGNTIYF.

In its sample, this clone was seen a few times. The rearrangement links TRBV9 to TRBJ2-2, with 10 bases matching TRBD1. The CDR3 sequence is 16 residues long. Per the germline V gene, CDR1 is SGDLS and CDR2 is YYNGEE. With 2 bases clipped from V and 7 bases from J, the junction kept 8 bases outside the gene matches. CDR3 sequence: CASSVVGTGAIGELFF. CDR3 coding DNA: TGTGCCAGCAGCGTCGTCGGGACAGGGGCCATCGGGGAGCTGTTTTTT.

The rearrangement uses TRBV6-1 and TRBJ1-1; possible D gene TRBD1, 5 bases. V shed 6 bases and J shed 1 base, with 15 bases lying between them. Germline V gene data show CDR1 as MNHNS and CDR2 as SASEGT. The CDR3 is 15 residues long. The CDR3 protein is CASSQLGGRNTEAFF. The CDR3 coding sequence is TGTGCCAGCAGCCAGCTGGGGGGGAGGAACACTGAAGCTTTCTTT.

This clone was observed a handful of times. The chain couples TRBV30 to TRBJ1-4; a possible D gene is TRBD1 (5 bases). The CDR3 is 14 amino acids. CDR1 and CDR2 from the germline V gene are GTSNPN and SVGIG (reference sequence). V lost 3 bases, J lost 6 bases, and 14 bases lay in between. The DNA for the CDR3 is TGTGCCTGGAGCCTAGGCTTGGGGCATGAAAAACTGTTTTTT. Its translation: CAWSLGLGHEKLFF.